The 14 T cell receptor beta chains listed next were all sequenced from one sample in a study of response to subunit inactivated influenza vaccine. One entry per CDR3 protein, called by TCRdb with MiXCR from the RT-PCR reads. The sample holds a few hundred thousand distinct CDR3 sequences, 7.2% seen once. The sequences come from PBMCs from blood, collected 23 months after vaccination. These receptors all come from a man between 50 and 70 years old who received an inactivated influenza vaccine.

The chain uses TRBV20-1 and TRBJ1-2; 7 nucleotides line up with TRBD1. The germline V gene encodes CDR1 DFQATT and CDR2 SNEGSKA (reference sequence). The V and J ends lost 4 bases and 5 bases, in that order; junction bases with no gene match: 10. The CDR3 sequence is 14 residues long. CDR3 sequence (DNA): TGCAGTGCTACTGGAAACAGGGACAGATATGGCTACACCTTC. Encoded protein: CSATGNRDRYGYTF.

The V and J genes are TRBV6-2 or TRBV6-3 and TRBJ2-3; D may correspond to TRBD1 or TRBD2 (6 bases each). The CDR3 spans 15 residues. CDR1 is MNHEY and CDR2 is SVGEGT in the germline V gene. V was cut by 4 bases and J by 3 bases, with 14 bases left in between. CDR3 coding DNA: TGTGCCAGCAGTTTCAGGGGAGGAGGGACAGATACGCAGTATTTT. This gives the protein CASSFRGGGTDTQYF.

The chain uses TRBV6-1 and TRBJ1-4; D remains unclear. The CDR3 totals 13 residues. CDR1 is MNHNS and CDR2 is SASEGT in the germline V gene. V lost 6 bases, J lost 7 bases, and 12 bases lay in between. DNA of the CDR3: TGTGCCAGCAGCCGGGTGCTCGGTGAAAAACTGTTTTTT. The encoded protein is CASSRVLGEKLFF.

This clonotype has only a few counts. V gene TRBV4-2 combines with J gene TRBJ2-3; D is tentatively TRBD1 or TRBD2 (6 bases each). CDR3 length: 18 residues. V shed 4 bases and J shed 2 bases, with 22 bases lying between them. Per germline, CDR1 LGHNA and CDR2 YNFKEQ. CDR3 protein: CASSRGDGGQGNTDTQYF. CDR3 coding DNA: TGTGCCAGCAGCCGGGGGGATGGAGGGCAGGGGAACACAGATACGCAGTATTTT.

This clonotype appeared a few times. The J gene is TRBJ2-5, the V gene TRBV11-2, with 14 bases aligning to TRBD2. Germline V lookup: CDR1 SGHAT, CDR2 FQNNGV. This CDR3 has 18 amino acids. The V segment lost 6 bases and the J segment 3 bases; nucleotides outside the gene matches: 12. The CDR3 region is CASSFSGLGLAGEETQYF. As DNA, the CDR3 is TGTGCCAGCAGTTTCTCAGGGTTGGGACTAGCGGGAGAAGAGACCCAGTACTTC.

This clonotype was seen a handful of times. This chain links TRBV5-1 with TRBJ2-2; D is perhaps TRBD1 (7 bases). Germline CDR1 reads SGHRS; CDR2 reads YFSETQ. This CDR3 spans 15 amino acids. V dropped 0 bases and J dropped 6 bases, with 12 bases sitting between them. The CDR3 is CASSLVEGAPGELFF. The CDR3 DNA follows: TGCGCCAGCAGCTTGGTGGAGGGGGCGCCCGGGGAGCTGTTTTTT.

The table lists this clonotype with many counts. CDR3: CASSSTLRPYEQYF. As DNA, the CDR3 is TGTGCCAGCAGTTCCACGCTTCGTCCCTACGAGCAGTACTTC. The rearrangement uses TRBV12-3 or TRBV12-4 and TRBJ2-7; unclear D gene. Between the trimmed V and J ends, which lost 4 bases and 2 bases, there was a span of 12 bases. The CDR3 runs 14 residues.

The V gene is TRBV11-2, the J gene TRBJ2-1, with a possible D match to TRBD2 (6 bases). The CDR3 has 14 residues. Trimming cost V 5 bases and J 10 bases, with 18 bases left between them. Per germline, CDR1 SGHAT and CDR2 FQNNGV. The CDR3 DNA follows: TGTGCCAGCAGCGCCCGGGACTCGTCACGGGAGCAGTTCTTC. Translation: CASSARDSSREQFF.

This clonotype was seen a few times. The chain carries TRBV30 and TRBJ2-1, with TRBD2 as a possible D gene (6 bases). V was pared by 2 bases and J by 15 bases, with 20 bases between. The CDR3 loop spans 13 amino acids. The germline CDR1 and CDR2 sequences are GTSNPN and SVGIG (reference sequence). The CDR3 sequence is CAWSLDRANGGFF. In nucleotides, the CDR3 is TGTGCCTGGAGTCTGGATCGGGCCAACGGGGGGTTCTTC.

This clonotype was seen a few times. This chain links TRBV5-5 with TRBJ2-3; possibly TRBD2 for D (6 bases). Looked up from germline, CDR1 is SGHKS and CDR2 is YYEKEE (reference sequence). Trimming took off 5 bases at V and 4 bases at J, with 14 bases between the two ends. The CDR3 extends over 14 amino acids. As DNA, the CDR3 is TGTGCCAGCAGTATGACTAGTTCCTCAGATACGCAGTATTTT. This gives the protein CASSMTSSSDTQYF.

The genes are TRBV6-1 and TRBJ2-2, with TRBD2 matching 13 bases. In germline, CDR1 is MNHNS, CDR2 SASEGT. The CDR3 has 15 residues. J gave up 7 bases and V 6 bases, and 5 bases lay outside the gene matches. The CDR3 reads CASRRLAGGYGELFF. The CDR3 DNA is TGTGCCAGCAGGAGACTAGCGGGGGGATACGGGGAGCTGTTTTTT.

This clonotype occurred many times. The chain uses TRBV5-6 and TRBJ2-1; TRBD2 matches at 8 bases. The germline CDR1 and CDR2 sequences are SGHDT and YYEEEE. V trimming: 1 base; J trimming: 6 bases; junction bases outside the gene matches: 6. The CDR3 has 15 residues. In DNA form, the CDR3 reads TGTGCCAGCAGCTTGAACAGCGGGAGTCTCAATGAGCAGTTCTTC. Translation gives CASSLNSGSLNEQFF.

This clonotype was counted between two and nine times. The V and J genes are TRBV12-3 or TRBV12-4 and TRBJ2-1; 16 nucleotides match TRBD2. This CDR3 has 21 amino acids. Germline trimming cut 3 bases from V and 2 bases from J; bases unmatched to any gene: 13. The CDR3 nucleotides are TGTGCCAGCAGTTTTAAGGGGATTCCGGGACTAGCGGGAGGGCCCTACAATGAGCAGTTCTTC. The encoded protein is CASSFKGIPGLAGGPYNEQFF.

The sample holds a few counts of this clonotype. CDR3 protein: CASSHIAGANVLTF. CDR3 in DNA: TGTGCCAGCAGCCATATAGCTGGGGCCAACGTCCTGACTTTC. The J gene is TRBJ2-6, the V gene TRBV27, with unresolved D. The V and J ends lost 6 bases and 2 bases respectively, with 8 bases between them. The germline gives CDR1 MNHEY, CDR2 SMNVEV (reference sequence). The CDR3 is 14 residues long.